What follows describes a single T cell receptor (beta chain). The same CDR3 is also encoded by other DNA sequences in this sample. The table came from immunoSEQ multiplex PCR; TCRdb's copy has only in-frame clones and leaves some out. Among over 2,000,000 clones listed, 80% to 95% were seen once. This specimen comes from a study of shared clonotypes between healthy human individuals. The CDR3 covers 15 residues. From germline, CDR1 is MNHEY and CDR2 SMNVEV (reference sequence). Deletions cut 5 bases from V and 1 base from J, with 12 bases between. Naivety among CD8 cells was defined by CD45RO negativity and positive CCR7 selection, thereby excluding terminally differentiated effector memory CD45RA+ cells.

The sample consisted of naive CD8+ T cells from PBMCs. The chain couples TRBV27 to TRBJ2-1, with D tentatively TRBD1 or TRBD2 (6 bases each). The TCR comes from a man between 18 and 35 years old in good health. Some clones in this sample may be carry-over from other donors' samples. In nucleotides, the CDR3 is TGTGCCAGCAGTCCTAGGGGGGTTTCCTACAATGAGCAGTTCTTC. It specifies CASSPRGVSYNEQFF.